The clone carrying this T cell receptor beta chain was observed a few times. The source of the sample is a study of beta chain features in type 1 diabetes. The study reverse transcribed the entire isolated RNA, so it sequenced expressed TCRB transcripts. Repertoires were generated with immunoSEQ multiplex PCR, while TCRdb's copy carries only in-frame clones and drops some. This table has over 120,000 clones, 9.2% appearing once. The clonotype comes from a man aged 18 to 29 in good health. Material: central memory CD4+ T cells from blood.

Written as DNA, the CDR3 is TGCGCCAGCAGCCAAGACCAGGGGCGCGAGCAGTACTTC. Translation: CASSQDQGREQYF. The rearrangement links TRBV4-3 to TRBJ2-7, with a weak D call TRBD1 (6 bases). V was shortened by 0 bases and J by 6 bases, with 9 bases between the two germline ends. The CDR3 extends over 13 amino acids. Per germline, CDR1 LGHNA and CDR2 YSLEER.